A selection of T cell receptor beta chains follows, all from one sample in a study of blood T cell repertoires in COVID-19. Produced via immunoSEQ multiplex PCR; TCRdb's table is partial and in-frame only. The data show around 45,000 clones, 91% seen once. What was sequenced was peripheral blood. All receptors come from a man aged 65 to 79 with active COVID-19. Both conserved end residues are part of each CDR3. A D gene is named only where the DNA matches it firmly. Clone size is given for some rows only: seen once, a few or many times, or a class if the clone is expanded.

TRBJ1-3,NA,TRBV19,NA,CASSKFDKPFSGNTIYF,TGTGCCAGTAGTAAATTCGACAAACCTTTCTCTGGAAACACCATATATTTT
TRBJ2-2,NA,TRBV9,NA,CASSSYTGELFF,TGTGCCAGCAGCTCCTACACCGGGGAGCTGTTTTTT
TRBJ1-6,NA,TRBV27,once,CASSHRVSYNSPLHF,TGTGCCAGCAGTCACAGGGTCTCCTATAATTCACCCCTCCACTTT
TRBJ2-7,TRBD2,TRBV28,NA,CASSSTGTSGYEQYF,TGTGCCAGCAGTTCTACCGGGACTAGCGGTTACGAGCAGTACTTC
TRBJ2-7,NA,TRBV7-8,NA,CASSFGRGMGEQYF,TGTGCCAGCAGCTTCGGGCGGGGAATGGGCGAGCAGTACTTC
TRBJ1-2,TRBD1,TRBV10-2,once,CASSRTGGGLDYGYTF,TGCGCCAGCAGTCGGACAGGGGGAGGATTGGACTATGGCTACACCTTC
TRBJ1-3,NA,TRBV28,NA,CASSLEPTPRDPQSGNTIYF,TGTGCCAGCAGTTTAGAACCAACCCCGCGGGACCCTCAGTCTGGAAACACCATATATTTT
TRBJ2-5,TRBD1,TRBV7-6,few,CASTGTIEGAETQYF,TGTGCCAGCACCGGGACGATCGAGGGGGCAGAGACCCAGTACTTC
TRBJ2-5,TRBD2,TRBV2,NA,CASSARGGRGETQYF,TGTGCCAGCAGTGCACGGGGGGGCCGTGGAGAGACCCAGTACTTC
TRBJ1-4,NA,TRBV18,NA,CASSPSAETHEKLFF,TGTGCCAGCTCACCATCCGCCGAGACTCATGAAAAACTGTTTTTT
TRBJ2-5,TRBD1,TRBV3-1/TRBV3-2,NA,CASSQGQGVRETQYF,TGTGCCAGCAGCCAAGGGCAGGGGGTAAGAGAGACCCAGTACTTC
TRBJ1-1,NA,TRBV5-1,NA,CASSAGPTIMNTEAFF,TGCGCCAGCAGCGCTGGGCCGACAATAATGAACACTGAAGCTTTCTTT
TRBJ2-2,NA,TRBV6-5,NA,CASSNIQGNTGELFF,TGTGCCAGCAGTAACATACAGGGGAACACCGGGGAGCTGTTTTTT
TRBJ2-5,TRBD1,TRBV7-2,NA,CASSPHGQGFNGETQYF,TGTGCCAGCAGCCCCCATGGACAGGGTTTTAATGGAGAGACCCAGTACTTC